This T cell receptor beta chain was observed in a study of T cell responses to AZD1222 COVID-19 vaccine. Regarding the study as a whole: A mostly white British donor set with more females was recruited, and clonal diversity was possibly underestimated. Baseline seropositivity characterized only six AZD1222 recipients.

Second-dose intervals of approximately 4 or approximately 12 weeks were pooled. Per germline, CDR1 MGHRA and CDR2 YSYEKL. Losses at the gene ends were 4 bases for V and 5 bases for J; bases not matched to a gene: 15. The CDR3 sequence is 18 residues long. The protocol was immunoSEQ multiplex PCR, while the TCRdb copy is restricted to in-frame clones and leaves out a portion. The repertoire holds approximately 50,000 clones, with approximately 86% as singletons. About this clone itself: Its antigen remains unknown.

This receptor was identified in an adult who received the AZD1222 COVID-19 vaccine. The V gene is TRBV4-1, the J gene TRBJ2-1; the match to TRBD2 covers 9 bases. Here the sequenced sample was peripheral blood, taken 28 days after the second AZD1222 dose. The CDR3 DNA is TGCGCCAGCAGCCTCTGGACCAAGCGGGAGGCCACCGACAATGAGCAGTTCTTC. It codes for CASSLWTKREATDNEQFF.